These 21 T cell receptor beta chains were sequenced from one sample in a study of T cell responses to AZD1222 COVID-19 vaccine. Sequenced by immunoSEQ multiplex PCR; TCRdb stores in-frame clones only, minus some. This sample has roughly 91,000 clones, with roughly nine tenths found just once. The sample was peripheral blood, taken on day 0 of AZD1222 vaccination. These receptors were taken from an adult in good health.

CDR3 sequence (DNA): TGTGCCAGCAGCTTAGGGGATATGGACTCGGGAAACACCATATATTTT. Translating it yields CASSLGDMDSGNTIYF. The V gene is TRBV11-2, the J gene TRBJ1-3; D not resolved. Germline lookup yields CDR1 SGHAT and CDR2 FQNNGV. The V gene lost 1 base and the J gene lost 4 bases, with 14 bases spanning the gap. This CDR3 has 16 amino acids. The complete variable domain, with remaining parts taken from reference TRBV11-2 and TRBJ1-3, reads EAGVAQSPRYKIIEKRQSVAFWCNPISGHATLYWYQQILGQGPKLLIQFQNNGVVDDSQLPKDRFSAERLKGVDSTLKIQPAKLEDSAVYLCASSLGDMDSGNTIYFGEGSWLTVV.

The V and J genes are TRBV15 and TRBJ2-1, with a weak D call TRBD2 (6 bases). Trimming took off 4 bases at V and 7 bases at J, with 11 bases between the two ends. This CDR3 spans 13 amino acids. Germline lookup yields CDR1 LNHNV and CDR2 YYDKDF (reference sequence). The CDR3 loop is CATSIQGGNEQFF. The CDR3 DNA reads TGTGCCACCAGCATTCAGGGAGGAAATGAGCAGTTCTTC.

The chain's CDR3 is CASSRPPSGRIYF. CDR3 nucleotide sequence: TGTGCCAGCAGTCGACCCCCCTCGGGTCGCATCTATTTT. The rearrangement joins TRBV11-3 to TRBJ2-3; D is ambiguous. The CDR3 is made up of 13 amino acids. The V and J ends lost 6 bases and 15 bases respectively, with 22 bases between them. The germline CDR1 and CDR2 sequences are SGHNT and YENEEA.

This chain connects TRBV19 to TRBJ1-5; the D gene is possibly TRBD1 (6 bases). The CDR3 has 14 residues. Trimming took 5 bases from V and 7 from J, leaving 15 bases between them. Germline lookup yields CDR1 LNHDA and CDR2 SQIVND (reference sequence). The CDR3 loop reads CASSPTGLGQPQHF. The CDR3 DNA follows: TGTGCCAGTAGTCCAACAGGGTTAGGACAGCCCCAGCATTTT.

This chain connects TRBV5-4 to TRBJ2-3; no clear D gene. Trimming pared 2 bases from V and 0 bases from J, leaving 7 bases between. Germline CDR1 is SGHNT and CDR2 is YYREEE (reference sequence). The CDR3 is 14 residues long. CDR3 in DNA: TGTGCCAGCAGCTTACGGGTCAGCACAGATACGCAGTATTTT. It specifies CASSLRVSTDTQYF.

The chain carries TRBV5-1 and TRBJ1-2, with TRBD1 identical over 9 bases. Germline V gene data show CDR1 as SGHRS and CDR2 as YFSETQ. Unmatched junction bases numbered 5, after V lost 4 bases and J lost 4 bases. This CDR3 comprises 14 residues. CDR3 amino acids: CASSPEGQGYGYTF. The CDR3 DNA sequence: TGCGCCAGCAGCCCCGAGGGACAGGGCTATGGCTACACCTTC. The full variable domain, its missing parts supplied by reference TRBV5-1 and TRBJ1-2, is KAGVTQTPRYLIKTRGQQVTLSCSPISGHRSVSWYQQTPGQGLQFLFEYFSETQRNKGNFPGRFSGRQFSNSRSEMNVSTLELGDSALYLCASSPEGQGYGYTFGSGTRLTVV.

This clone was recorded once. The V call is TRBV11-2, the J call TRBJ2-7; 12 bases fit TRBD2. This CDR3 comprises 14 residues. Germline CDR1 SGHAT, CDR2 FQNNGV. J was trimmed by 6 bases and V by 5 bases; bases with no gene match: 5. The CDR3 loop reads CASSASGGVFEQYF. In DNA, the CDR3 is TGTGCCAGCAGCGCTAGCGGGGGGGTCTTCGAGCAGTACTTC.

The genes are TRBV6-2 or TRBV6-3 and TRBJ1-4; no reliable D call. There are 16 residues in the CDR3. V was pared by 1 base and J by 6 bases, with 15 bases between. Germline V gives CDR1 MNHEY, CDR2 SVGEGT. In nucleotides, the CDR3 is TGTGCCAGCAGTTACTTGGTTGGATCAATGGATGAAAAACTGTTTTTT. Translating gives CASSYLVGSMDEKLFF.

J is TRBJ2-7 and V is TRBV5-5; D unclear. V was trimmed by 3 bases and J by 0 bases, leaving 13 bases between them. This CDR3 spans 15 amino acids. Germline CDR1 and CDR2: SGHKS and YYEKEE (reference sequence). Here the CDR3 reads CASSYYLRSSYEQYF. The CDR3 DNA reads TGTGCCAGCAGCTACTACCTAAGGAGCTCCTACGAGCAGTACTTC.

The V and J genes are TRBV19 and TRBJ1-6; no definite D call. Trimming cost V 3 bases and J 0 bases, with 9 bases left between them. The CDR3 extends over 16 amino acids. Germline V gives CDR1 LNHDA, CDR2 SQIVND (reference sequence). CDR3: CASSISWSSYNSPLHF. CDR3 bases: TGTGCCAGTAGTATCTCCTGGAGCTCCTATAATTCACCCCTCCACTTT.

The chain has TRBV7-8 and TRBJ1-1; 8 bases are shared with TRBD1. The CDR3 runs 15 residues. V shed 5 bases and J 2 bases; nucleotides not matched to a gene: 7. Germline CDR1 is SGHVS and CDR2 is FQNEAQ. CDR3 bases: TGTGCCAGCAGCCCCGGGGGACAGGCTAACACTGAAGCTTTCTTT. It encodes CASSPGGQANTEAFF. Together with reference TRBV7-8 and TRBJ1-1, the CDR3 gives the full variable domain: GAGVSQSPRYKVAKRGQDVALRCDPISGHVSLFWYQQALGQGPEFLTYFQNEAQLDKSGLPSDRFFAERPEGSVSTLKIQRTQQEDSAVYLCASSPGGQANTEAFFGQGTRLTVV.

The chain links TRBV4-3 to TRBJ1-2; D unclear. CDR1 is LGHNA, CDR2 YSLEER, per germline. The CDR3 runs 15 residues. Deletions cut 1 base from V and 4 bases from J, with 13 bases between. CDR3 loop: CASSQVSANRYGYTF. The CDR3 bases are TGCGCCAGCAGCCAAGTTAGTGCGAACCGCTATGGCTACACCTTC.

This chain joins TRBV20-1 and TRBJ2-5; D not certain. Trimming cost V 8 bases and J 9 bases, with 16 bases left between them. The CDR3 is 11 amino acids. The germline CDR1 and CDR2 sequences are DFQATT and SNEGSKA (reference sequence). The CDR3 DNA is TGCAGTATCAAGGTGGAATGGGCCCAGTACTTC. Translation gives CSIKVEWAQYF.

The chain combines TRBV6-5 with TRBJ1-1; no firm D call. Germline CDR1 and CDR2: MNHEY and SVGAGI. CDR3 length equals 15 residues. V lost 0 bases to trimming and J lost 0 bases, with 8 bases between them. The chain's CDR3 is CASSYSRNLNTEAFF. The CDR3 region has the DNA TGTGCCAGCAGTTACTCGAGGAATTTGAACACTGAAGCTTTCTTT.

The chain joins TRBV6-5 to TRBJ1-4; no clear D gene. Trimming cost V 4 bases and J 0 bases, with 12 bases left between them. CDR1 and CDR2 (germline): MNHEY, SVGAGI. The CDR3 extends over 16 amino acids. In nucleotides, the CDR3 is TGTGCCAGCAGTTCGAGACTAATCGCAACTAATGAAAAACTGTTTTTT. Translation: CASSSRLIATNEKLFF.

This clone occurred once. The chain uses TRBV5-4 and TRBJ2-7, with 11 positions matching TRBD2. V lost 0 bases and J lost 6; bases outside the gene matches: 8. The CDR3 totals 16 residues. In germline, CDR1 is SGHNT, CDR2 YYREEE (reference sequence). The CDR3 sequence is CASSLGLAGGRGEQYF. DNA for the CDR3: TGTGCCAGCAGCTTGGGGCTAGCGGGAGGTAGAGGCGAGCAGTACTTC.

The CDR3 region is CASSQGDRVSTEAFF. Here the CDR3 DNA reads TGTGCCAGCAGCCAAGGGGACAGGGTGTCCACTGAAGCTTTCTTT. The chain links TRBV4-2 to TRBJ1-1, with 9 bases aligning to TRBD1. The CDR3 is made up of 15 amino acids. CDR1 and CDR2 from the germline V gene are LGHNA and YNFKEQ. V was clipped by 1 base and J by 4 bases; unmatched bases: 4.

V usage is TRBV7-2 and J usage is TRBJ2-7; D is undetermined. The length of the CDR3 is 14 residues. Germline CDR1 reads SGHTA; CDR2 reads FQGNSA. V shed 1 base and J shed 0 bases, with 7 bases lying between them. CDR3 amino acids: CASSLGPSSYEQYF. As DNA, the CDR3 is TGTGCCAGCAGCTTAGGCCCAAGCTCCTACGAGCAGTACTTC.

The chain joins TRBV2 to TRBJ1-1; D gene ambiguous. Germline CDR1 SNHLY, CDR2 FYNNEI. The CDR3 loop spans 13 amino acids. V lost 6 bases, J lost 3 bases, and 11 bases lay in between. CDR3 protein: CASRRGPDTEAFF. CDR3 coding DNA: TGTGCCAGCAGACGCGGTCCCGACACTGAAGCTTTCTTT.

This chain links TRBV9 with TRBJ2-2, with a tentative D call TRBD2 (6 bases). Germline values: CDR1 SGDLS, CDR2 YYNGEE. This CDR3 region has 15 residues. With 5 bases removed from V and 5 bases from J, the gap between germline ends came to 16 bases. Here the CDR3 reads CASRVGGESTGELFF. CDR3 nucleotide sequence: TGTGCCAGCAGAGTGGGGGGAGAGTCGACCGGGGAGCTGTTTTTT.

This chain joins TRBV11-3 and TRBJ2-5, with no clear D. Looked up from germline, CDR1 is SGHNT and CDR2 is YENEEA. V was shortened by 7 bases and J by 2 bases, with 8 bases between the two germline ends. The CDR3 covers 12 residues. The CDR3 here is CASKGRQETQYF. The CDR3 nucleotides are TGTGCCAGCAAAGGCAGACAAGAGACCCAGTACTTC.